These 20 T cell receptor beta chains were sequenced from one sample in a study of T cell changes during pregnancy in multiple sclerosis. Only in-frame clones appear in the TCRdb table, and some are missing; sequencing was by immunoSEQ multiplex PCR. The sample records about 75,000 clones, more than 80% being singletons. This material consisted of peripheral blood, taken in the first trimester of pregnancy. The receptor source for this set is a female donor in good health, enrolled as a control in a pregnancy study.

This clone was recorded a few times. The V call is TRBV19, the J call TRBJ1-5, with 9 bases fitting TRBD1. In germline, CDR1 is LNHDA, CDR2 SQIVND (reference sequence). Losses at the gene ends were 6 bases for V and 6 bases for J; bases not matched to a gene: 3. This CDR3 contains 13 residues. The CDR3 is CASSTGGPQPQHF. The CDR3 DNA is TGTGCCAGTAGCACAGGGGGCCCTCAGCCCCAGCATTTT. The whole variable domain, remainder taken from reference TRBV19 and TRBJ1-5, is DGGITQSPKYLFRKEGQNVTLSCEQNLNHDAMYWYRQDPGQGLRLIYYSQIVNDFQKGDIAEGYSVSREKKESFPLTVTSAQKNPTAFYLCASSTGGPQPQHFGDGTRLSIL.

V gene TRBV7-2 combines with J gene TRBJ2-7; no firm D call. Trimming cost V 7 bases and J 2 bases, with 15 bases left between them. This CDR3 has 14 residues. The germline V gene encodes CDR1 SGHTA and CDR2 FQGNSA. CDR3 DNA: TGTGCCAGCACCTACCCGGGTTCCGCCTACGAGCAGTACTTC. Its translation: CASTYPGSAYEQYF.

The genes are TRBV6-5 and TRBJ2-7; perhaps TRBD2 as D (6 bases). Germline V CDR1 and CDR2: MNHEY, SVGAGI. The CDR3 contains 13 residues. The ends were cut back, 6 bases at V and 4 bases at J, with 13 bases in the middle. CDR3: CASRPPGGYEQYF. The CDR3 region has the DNA TGTGCCAGCAGACCCCCCGGGGGTTACGAGCAGTACTTC.

The chain combines TRBV18 with TRBJ2-7; no firm D call. This CDR3 comprises 14 residues. The germline CDR1 and CDR2 sequences are KGHSH and LQKENI. Trimming pared 2 bases from V and 0 bases from J, leaving 8 bases between. Written as DNA, the CDR3 is TGTGCCAGCTCACCATCCGGGTACTCCTACGAGCAGTACTTC. Encoded protein: CASSPSGYSYEQYF.

The chain links TRBV4-1 to TRBJ1-2, with TRBD1 matching over 7 bases. V dropped 4 bases and J dropped 4; count of bases not matched to a gene: 3. Germline V gives CDR1 MGHRA, CDR2 YSYEKL. This CDR3 region has 13 residues. The CDR3 sequence is CASSPDRIYGYTF. The CDR3 bases are TGCGCCAGCAGCCCGGACAGGATCTATGGCTACACCTTC.

The chain recombines TRBV2 with TRBJ2-3; 9 nucleotides line up with TRBD1. The germline CDR1 and CDR2 sequences are SNHLY and FYNNEI. This CDR3 is built from 13 residues. The V gene end was trimmed by 6 bases and the J gene end by 4 bases; junction bases not matched to a gene: 2. CDR3 protein: CASRGQGPDTQYF. CDR3 sequence (DNA): TGTGCCAGCAGAGGACAGGGGCCAGATACGCAGTATTTT.

This clone turned up a few times. This chain connects TRBV5-1 to TRBJ1-2, with 8 positions matching TRBD1. V trimming: 4 bases; J trimming: 0 bases; junction bases outside the gene matches: 5. The CDR3 runs 15 residues. Germline values: CDR1 SGHRS, CDR2 YFSETQ. This CDR3 reads CASSLSGGSNYGYTF. In DNA form, the CDR3 reads TGCGCCAGCAGCCTCTCAGGGGGCTCTAACTATGGCTACACCTTC.

The gene calls are TRBV7-8 and TRBJ2-3; 12 nucleotides match TRBD2. This CDR3 has 17 amino acids. Trimming took 4 bases from V and 5 from J; bases not matched to a gene: 10. Germline V lookup: CDR1 SGHVS, CDR2 FQNEAQ. As DNA, the CDR3 is TGTGCCAGCAGCTCCGTGACTAGCGGGAGAAACCTAGATACGCAGTATTTT. This codes for CASSSVTSGRNLDTQYF. The full variable domain, completed using reference TRBV7-8 and TRBJ2-3, is GAGVSQSPRYKVAKRGQDVALRCDPISGHVSLFWYQQALGQGPEFLTYFQNEAQLDKSGLPSDRFFAERPEGSVSTLKIQRTQQEDSAVYLCASSSVTSGRNLDTQYFGPGTRLTVL.

This sequence joins TRBV6-5 and TRBJ1-1, with 9 nucleotides matching TRBD1. Germline assignment: CDR1 MNHEY and CDR2 SVGAGI. V trimming: 8 bases; J trimming: 1 base; junction bases outside the gene matches: 2. This CDR3 has 13 amino acids. CDR3 DNA: TGTGCCAGCCTACAGGGGGCGAACACTGAAGCTTTCTTT. This codes for CASLQGANTEAFF.

J is TRBJ1-5 and V is TRBV19; 8 bases line up with TRBD1. CDR3 length: 15 residues. Trimming removed 3 bases from V and 3 bases from J; junction bases left unmatched: 4. CDR1 is LNHDA, CDR2 SQIVND, per germline (reference sequence). In DNA form, the CDR3 reads TGTGCCAGTAGTATGGCACAGGGGGACAATCAGCCCCAGCATTTT. Translation: CASSMAQGDNQPQHF. The full variable domain, completed using reference TRBV19 and TRBJ1-5, is DGGITQSPKYLFRKEGQNVTLSCEQNLNHDAMYWYRQDPGQGLRLIYYSQIVNDFQKGDIAEGYSVSREKKESFPLTVTSAQKNPTAFYLCASSMAQGDNQPQHFGDGTRLSIL.

This clone has a single count. The rearrangement links TRBV5-8 to TRBJ2-7; D remains unclear. CDR1 SGHTS and CDR2 YDEGEE come from the germline V gene. Trimming pared 0 bases from V and 7 bases from J, leaving 14 bases between. The CDR3 extends over 14 amino acids. The DNA of the CDR3 is TGTGCCAGCAGCTTGGGGCCCTTAAGTTTGGAGCAGTACTTC. Its protein product is CASSLGPLSLEQYF. The whole variable domain, filled in from reference TRBV5-8 and TRBJ2-7, reads EAGVTQSPTHLIKTRGQQATLRCSPISGHTSVYWYQQALGLGLQFLLWYDEGEERNRGNFPPRFSGRQFPNYSSELNVNALELEDSALYLCASSLGPLSLEQYFGPGTRLTVT.

V gene TRBV14 combines with J gene TRBJ2-1; tentative D call: TRBD1 (6 bases). From germline, CDR1 is SGHDN and CDR2 FVKESK. The V gene lost 1 base and the J gene lost 8 bases, with 18 bases spanning the gap. The CDR3 is 16 residues long. The CDR3 is CASSQAWTVGKDEQFF. CDR3 coding DNA: TGTGCCAGCAGCCAAGCTTGGACAGTGGGGAAGGATGAGCAGTTCTTC.

This clone was counted a single time. The chain employs TRBV18 and TRBJ1-4, with D unresolved. Germline-derived CDR1 and CDR2 are KGHSH and LQKENI. There are 15 residues in the CDR3. Trimming took off 2 bases at V and 4 bases at J, with 11 bases between the two ends. The CDR3 protein is CASSPSGGDNEKLFF. For the CDR3, the DNA is TGTGCCAGCTCACCATCCGGAGGAGATAATGAAAAACTGTTTTTT.

The CDR3 sequence: CASSSTGMWAFF. The CDR3 coding sequence is TGTGCCAGCAGCTCAACAGGGATGTGGGCTTTCTTT. The chain links TRBV7-9 to TRBJ1-1; TRBD1 is a possible D gene (6 bases). CDR1 and CDR2 (germline): SEHNR, FQNEAQ (reference sequence). V shed 4 bases and J shed 11 bases, with 14 bases lying between them. CDR3 size: 12 residues.

This sequence joins TRBV19 and TRBJ2-4; 7 positions match TRBD2. CDR3 length equals 17 residues. Germline values: CDR1 LNHDA, CDR2 SQIVND (reference sequence). V gave up 4 bases and J gave up 1 base; unmatched junction bases: 10. The CDR3 is CASSRRPLGGAKNIQYF. CDR3 DNA: TGTGCCAGTAGTAGAAGGCCCCTCGGGGGGGCCAAAAACATTCAGTACTTC.

The V and J genes are TRBV5-4 and TRBJ2-3; tentative D call: TRBD2 (6 bases). The germline V gene encodes CDR1 SGHNT and CDR2 YYREEE (reference sequence). Trimming left V 5 bases short and J 2 bases short, with 30 bases between. CDR3 length equals 20 residues. CDR3 protein: CASRLGYRSEEGMSTDTQYF. The DNA of the CDR3 is TGTGCCAGCAGGCTTGGTTACCGTTCTGAGGAGGGTATGTCCACAGATACGCAGTATTTT.

The gene calls are TRBV15 and TRBJ1-1; TRBD1 agrees at 8 bases. The trim removed 5 bases at V and 2 bases at J, leaving 7 bases unmatched. This CDR3 has 15 residues. Germline V lookup: CDR1 LNHNV, CDR2 YYDKDF (reference sequence). CDR3 region: CATSPQDRVNTEAFF. CDR3 nucleotides: TGTGCCACCAGCCCCCAGGACAGGGTAAACACTGAAGCTTTCTTT.

This chain connects TRBV11-2 to TRBJ2-1, with D uncertain. Per the germline V gene, CDR1 is SGHAT and CDR2 is FQNNGV. The V gene lost 1 base and the J gene lost 10 bases, with 8 bases spanning the gap. The CDR3 is 12 amino acids. CDR3 residues: CASSLGGREQFF. The CDR3 nucleotides read TGTGCCAGCAGCTTAGGAGGTCGGGAGCAGTTCTTC.

The chain combines TRBV6-6 with TRBJ2-7, with 7 bases lining up with TRBD1. V gave up 7 bases and J gave up 8 bases; unmatched junction bases: 20. Germline CDR1 and CDR2: MNHNY and SVGAGI (reference sequence). The CDR3 contains 16 residues. The CDR3 DNA sequence: TGTGCCAGCACGCCCCCACTACAGGGGCCGAAAATCAAGCAGTACTTC. Translated, it gives CASTPPLQGPKIKQYF.

This clone has just one count. The chain has TRBV2 and TRBJ1-4, with TRBD1 identical over 8 bases. V lost 7 bases to trimming and J lost 8 bases; unmatched junction nucleotides: 12. The CDR3 spans 15 residues. Germline CDR1 reads SNHLY; CDR2 reads FYNNEI. The CDR3 reads CASTLPGTGDEKLFF. CDR3 DNA sequence: TGTGCCAGCACCCTTCCCGGGACAGGAGACGAAAAACTGTTTTTT.